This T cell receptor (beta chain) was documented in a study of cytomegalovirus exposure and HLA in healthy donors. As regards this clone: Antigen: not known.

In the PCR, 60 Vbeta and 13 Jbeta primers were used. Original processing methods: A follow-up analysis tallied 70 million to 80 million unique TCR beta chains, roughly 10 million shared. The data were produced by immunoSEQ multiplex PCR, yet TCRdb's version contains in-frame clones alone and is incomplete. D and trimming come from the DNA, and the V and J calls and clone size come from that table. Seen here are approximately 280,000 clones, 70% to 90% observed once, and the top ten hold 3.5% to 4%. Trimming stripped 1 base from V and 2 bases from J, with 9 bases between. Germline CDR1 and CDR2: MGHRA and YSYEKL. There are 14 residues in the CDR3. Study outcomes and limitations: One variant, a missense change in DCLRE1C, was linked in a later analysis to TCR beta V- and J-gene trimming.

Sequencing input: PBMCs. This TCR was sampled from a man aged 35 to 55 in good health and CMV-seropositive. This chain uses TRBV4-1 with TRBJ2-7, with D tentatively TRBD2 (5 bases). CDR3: CASSQAGMTYEQYF. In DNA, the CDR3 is TGCGCCAGCAGCCAAGCCGGGATGACCTACGAGCAGTACTTC.